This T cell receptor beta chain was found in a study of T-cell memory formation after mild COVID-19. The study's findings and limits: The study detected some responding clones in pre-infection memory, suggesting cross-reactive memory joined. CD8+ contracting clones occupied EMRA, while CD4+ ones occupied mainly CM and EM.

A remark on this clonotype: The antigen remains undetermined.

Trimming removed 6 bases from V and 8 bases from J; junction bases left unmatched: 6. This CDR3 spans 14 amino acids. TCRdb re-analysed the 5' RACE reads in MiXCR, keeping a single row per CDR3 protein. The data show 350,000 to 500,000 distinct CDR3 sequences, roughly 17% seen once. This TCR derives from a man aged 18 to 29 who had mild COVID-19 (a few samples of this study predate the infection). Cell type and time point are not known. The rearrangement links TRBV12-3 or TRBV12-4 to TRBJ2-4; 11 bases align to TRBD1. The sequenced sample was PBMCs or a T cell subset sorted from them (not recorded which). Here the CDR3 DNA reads TGTGCCAGCAGACGGACAGGGGGCTTGGACATTCAGTACTTC. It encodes CASRRTGGLDIQYF.